The 8 T cell receptor beta chains in this list originate from one sample, sequenced in a study of T cells after yellow fever vaccination. TCRdb analysed the 5' RACE reads with MiXCR anew, one entry per CDR3 protein. The repertoire holds 350,000 to 450,000 distinct CDR3 sequences, with under 20% as singletons. Sequences were derived from PBMCs, sampled before the yellow fever booster vaccination. Receptors originate from a young man who received the YFV17D yellow fever vaccine.

Only a few counts were recorded for this clonotype. The chain links TRBV6-1 to TRBJ1-2; the D gene is possibly TRBD1 (5 bases). Germline CDR1 MNHNS, CDR2 SASEGT. The CDR3 loop spans 15 amino acids. Trimming removed 4 bases from V and 4 bases from J, with 16 bases in between. The CDR3 DNA reads as TGTGCCAGCAGTGCTCTCCGGGGGAACGGCTATGGCTACACCTTC. This translates into CASSALRGNGYGYTF.

This clonotype came up a few times. CDR3 loop: CASSYSSALDTEAFF. The CDR3, as DNA: TGTGCCAGCAGTTACTCTTCGGCCTTGGACACTGAAGCTTTCTTT. V and J are TRBV6-5 and TRBJ1-1; D remains ambiguous. Looked up from germline, CDR1 is MNHEY and CDR2 is SVGAGI. The V end was cut by 0 bases, the J end by 3 bases, with 11 bases between. This CDR3 contains 15 residues.

This clonotype has more than one count but fewer than ten. J is TRBJ2-5 and V is TRBV6-5, with D possibly TRBD2 on 6 matching bases. The V end was cut by 0 bases, the J end by 5 bases, with 13 bases between. This CDR3 region has 15 residues. Germline loops: CDR1 MNHEY, CDR2 SVGAGI. The CDR3: CASSYSIIRGETQYF. The CDR3 nucleotides are TGTGCCAGCAGTTACTCGATTATCCGGGGGGAGACCCAGTACTTC.

The CDR3, as DNA: TGCAGTGCTAGAGACAGGGGGAACTATGGCTACACCTTC. Residues: CSARDRGNYGYTF. The rearrangement uses TRBV20-1 and TRBJ1-2, with TRBD1 identical over 7 bases. Germline V CDR1 and CDR2: DFQATT, SNEGSKA (reference sequence). The V segment lost 0 bases and the J segment 2 bases; nucleotides outside the gene matches: 0. This CDR3 is built from 13 residues.

This chain links TRBV7-2 with TRBJ1-6; D is perhaps TRBD1 (6 bases). This CDR3 has 15 residues. Trimming removed 5 bases at V and 7 bases at J, with 15 bases between. Germline loops: CDR1 SGHTA, CDR2 FQGNSA. CDR3 bases: TGTGCCAGCAGCCTGCTTAGGACAGCGAATTCACCCCTCCACTTT. Amino acid sequence: CASSLLRTANSPLHF.

This clonotype was seen only a few times. The chain carries TRBV6-5 and TRBJ1-2, with TRBD1 identical over 9 bases. Germline CDR1 reads MNHEY; CDR2 reads SVGAGI. The trim removed 7 bases at V and 5 bases at J, leaving 20 bases unmatched. The CDR3 has 18 amino acids. The CDR3 loop is CASTRTPGTGIAPYGYTF. In DNA form, the CDR3 reads TGTGCCAGCACCCGAACGCCCGGGACAGGGATTGCTCCTTATGGCTACACCTTC.

V usage is TRBV18 and J usage is TRBJ2-7; the match to TRBD2 covers 8 bases. With V trimmed by 3 bases and J by 0 bases, 1 base remained unmatched. CDR3 length: 14 residues. CDR1 is KGHSH and CDR2 is LQKENI in the germline V gene. The chain's CDR3 is CASSPGLVSYEQYV. As DNA, the CDR3 is TGTGCCAGCTCACCGGGACTAGTCTCCTACGAGCAGTACGTC.

This clonotype was observed a handful of times. The chain has TRBV12-3 or TRBV12-4 and TRBJ2-5; D not resolved. The germline V and J ends were trimmed by 6 bases and 4 bases, with 15 bases remaining between them. The CDR3 extends over 14 amino acids. The CDR3 reads CASSRHMDGETQYF. As DNA, the CDR3 is TGTGCCAGCAGCCGTCATATGGACGGAGAGACCCAGTACTTC.